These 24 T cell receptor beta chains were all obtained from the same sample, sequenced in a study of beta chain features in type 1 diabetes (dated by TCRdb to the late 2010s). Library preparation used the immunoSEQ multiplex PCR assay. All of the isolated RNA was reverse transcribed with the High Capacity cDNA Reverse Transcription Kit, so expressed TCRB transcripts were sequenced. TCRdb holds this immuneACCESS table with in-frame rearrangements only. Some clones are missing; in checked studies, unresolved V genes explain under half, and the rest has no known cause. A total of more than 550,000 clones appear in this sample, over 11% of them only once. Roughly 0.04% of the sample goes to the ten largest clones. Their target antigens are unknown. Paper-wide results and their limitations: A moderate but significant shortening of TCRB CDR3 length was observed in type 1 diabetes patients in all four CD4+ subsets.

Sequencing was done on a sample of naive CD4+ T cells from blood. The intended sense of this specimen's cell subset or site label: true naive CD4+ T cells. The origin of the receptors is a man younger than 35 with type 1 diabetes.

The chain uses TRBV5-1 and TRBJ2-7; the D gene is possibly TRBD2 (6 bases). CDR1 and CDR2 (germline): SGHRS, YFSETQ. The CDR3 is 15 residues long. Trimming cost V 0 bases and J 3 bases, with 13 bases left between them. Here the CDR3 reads CASSLVVSGNYEQYF. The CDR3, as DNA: TGCGCCAGCAGCTTGGTGGTTAGCGGAAACTACGAGCAGTACTTC.

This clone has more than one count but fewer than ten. DNA for the CDR3: TGTGCCAGCAGCCCCCACGAGGCCCCCCAGCAGTACTTC. Translated: CASSPHEAPQQYF. The rearrangement uses TRBV7-9 and TRBJ2-7, with D hard to call. The germline CDR1 and CDR2 sequences are SEHNR and FQNEAQ (reference sequence). The CDR3 runs 13 residues. Deletions cut 5 bases from V and 8 bases from J, with 16 bases between.

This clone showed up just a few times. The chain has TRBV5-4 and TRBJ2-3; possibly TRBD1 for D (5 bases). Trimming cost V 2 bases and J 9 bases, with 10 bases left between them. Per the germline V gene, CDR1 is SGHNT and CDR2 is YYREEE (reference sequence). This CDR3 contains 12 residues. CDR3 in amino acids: CASSLDSLTQYF. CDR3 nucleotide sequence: TGTGCCAGCAGCTTAGACAGCCTCACGCAGTATTTT.

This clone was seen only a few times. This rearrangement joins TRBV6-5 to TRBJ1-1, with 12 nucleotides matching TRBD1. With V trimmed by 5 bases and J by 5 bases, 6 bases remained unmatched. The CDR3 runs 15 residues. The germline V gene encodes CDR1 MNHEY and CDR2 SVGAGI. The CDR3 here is CASSPPGQGATEAFF. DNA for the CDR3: TGTGCCAGCAGTCCCCCGGGACAGGGGGCGACTGAAGCTTTCTTT.

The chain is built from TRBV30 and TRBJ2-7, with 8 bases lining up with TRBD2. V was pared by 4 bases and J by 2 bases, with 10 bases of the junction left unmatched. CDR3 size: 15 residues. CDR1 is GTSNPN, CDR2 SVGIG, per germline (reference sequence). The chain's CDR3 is CAWTLAGTRPYEQYF. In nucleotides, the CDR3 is TGTGCCTGGACCTTAGCCGGGACTAGGCCCTACGAGCAGTACTTC.

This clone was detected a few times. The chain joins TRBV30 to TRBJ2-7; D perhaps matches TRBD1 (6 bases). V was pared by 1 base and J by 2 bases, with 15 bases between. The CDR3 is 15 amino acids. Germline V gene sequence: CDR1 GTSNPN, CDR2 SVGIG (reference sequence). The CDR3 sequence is CAWSGGLKRAYEQYF. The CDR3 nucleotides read TGTGCCTGGAGTGGGGGGCTCAAAAGGGCCTACGAGCAGTACTTC.

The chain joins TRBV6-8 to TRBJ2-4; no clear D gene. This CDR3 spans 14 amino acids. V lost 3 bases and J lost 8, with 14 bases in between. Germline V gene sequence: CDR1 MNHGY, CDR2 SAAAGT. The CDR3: CASSYRLAGYIQYF. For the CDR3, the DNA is TGTGCCAGCAGTTATAGATTAGCCGGATACATTCAGTACTTC.

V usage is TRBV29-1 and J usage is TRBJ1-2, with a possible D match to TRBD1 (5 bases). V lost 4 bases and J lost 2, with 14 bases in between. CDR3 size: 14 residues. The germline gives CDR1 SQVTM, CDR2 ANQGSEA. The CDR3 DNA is TGCAGCGTTGGGGTGGGGGTTACGAACTATGGCTACACCTTC. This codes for CSVGVGVTNYGYTF. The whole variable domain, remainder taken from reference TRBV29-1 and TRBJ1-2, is SAVISQKPSRDICQRGTSLTIQCQVDSQVTMMFWYRQQPGQSLTLIATANQGSEATYESGFVIDKFPISRPNLTFSTLTVSNMSPEDSSIYLCSVGVGVTNYGYTFGSGTRLTVV.

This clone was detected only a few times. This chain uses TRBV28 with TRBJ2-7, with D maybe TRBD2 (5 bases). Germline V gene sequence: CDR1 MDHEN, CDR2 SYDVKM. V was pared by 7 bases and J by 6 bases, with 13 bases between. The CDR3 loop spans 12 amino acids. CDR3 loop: CASNVIRGEQYF. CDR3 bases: TGTGCCAGCAACGTCATACGGGGCGAGCAGTACTTC.

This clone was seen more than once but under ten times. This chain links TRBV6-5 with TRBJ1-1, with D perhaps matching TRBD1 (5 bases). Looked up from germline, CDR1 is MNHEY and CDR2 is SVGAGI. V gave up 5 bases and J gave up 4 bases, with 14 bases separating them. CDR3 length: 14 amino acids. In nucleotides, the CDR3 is TGTGCCAGCAGTCTAGCCGCGGACACCACTGAAGCTTTCTTT. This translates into CASSLAADTTEAFF.

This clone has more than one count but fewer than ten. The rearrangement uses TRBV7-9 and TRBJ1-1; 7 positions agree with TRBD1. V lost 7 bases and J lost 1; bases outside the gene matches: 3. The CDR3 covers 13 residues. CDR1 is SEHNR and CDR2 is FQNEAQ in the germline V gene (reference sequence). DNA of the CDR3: TGTGCCAGCATGGGACAGCCGAACACTGAAGCTTTCTTT. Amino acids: CASMGQPNTEAFF.

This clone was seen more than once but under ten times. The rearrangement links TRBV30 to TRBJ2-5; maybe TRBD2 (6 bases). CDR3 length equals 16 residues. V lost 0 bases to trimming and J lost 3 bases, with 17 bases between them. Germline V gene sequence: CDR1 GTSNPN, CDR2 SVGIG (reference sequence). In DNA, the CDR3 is TGTGCCTGGAGTGTACCGGGACTGGGCACAGAAGAGACCCAGTACTTC. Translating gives CAWSVPGLGTEETQYF.

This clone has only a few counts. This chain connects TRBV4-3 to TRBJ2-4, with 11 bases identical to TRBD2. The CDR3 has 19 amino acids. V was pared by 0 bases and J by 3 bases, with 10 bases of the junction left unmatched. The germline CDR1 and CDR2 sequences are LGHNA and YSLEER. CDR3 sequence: CASSQELAGGAAYKNIQYF. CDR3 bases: TGCGCCAGCAGCCAAGAGCTAGCGGGGGGCGCCGCGTACAAAAACATTCAGTACTTC.

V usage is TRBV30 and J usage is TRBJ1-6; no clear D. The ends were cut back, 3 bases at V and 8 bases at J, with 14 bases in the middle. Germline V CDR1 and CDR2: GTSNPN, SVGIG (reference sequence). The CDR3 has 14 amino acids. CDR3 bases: TGTGCCTGGAGGAAGACCGCCGGGGATTCACCCCTCCACTTT. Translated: CAWRKTAGDSPLHF.

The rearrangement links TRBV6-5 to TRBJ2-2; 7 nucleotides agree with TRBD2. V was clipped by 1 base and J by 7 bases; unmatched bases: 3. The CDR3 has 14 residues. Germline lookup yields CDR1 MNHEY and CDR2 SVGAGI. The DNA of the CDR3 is TGTGCCAGCAGTTACTTGCGGGGGAACGGGGAGCTGTTTTTT. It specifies CASSYLRGNGELFF.

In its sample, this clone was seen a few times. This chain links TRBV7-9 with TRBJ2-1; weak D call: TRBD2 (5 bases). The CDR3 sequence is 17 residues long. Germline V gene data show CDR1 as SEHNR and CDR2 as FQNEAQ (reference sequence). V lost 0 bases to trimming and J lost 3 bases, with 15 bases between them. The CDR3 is CASSLAGRASFYNEQFF. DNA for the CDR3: TGTGCCAGCAGCTTAGCCGGGCGGGCTAGCTTCTACAATGAGCAGTTCTTC. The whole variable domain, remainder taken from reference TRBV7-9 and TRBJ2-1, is DTGVSQNPRHKITKRGQNVTFRCDPISEHNRLYWYRQTLGQGPEFLTYFQNEAQLEKSRLLSDRFSAERPKGSFSTLEIQRTEQGDSAMYLCASSLAGRASFYNEQFFGPGTRLTVL.

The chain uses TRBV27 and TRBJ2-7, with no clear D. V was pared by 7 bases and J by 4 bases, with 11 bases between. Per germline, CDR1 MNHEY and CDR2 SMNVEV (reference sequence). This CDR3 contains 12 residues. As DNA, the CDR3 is TGTGCCAGCACTTCGAGCCCTTACGAGCAGTACTTC. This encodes CASTSSPYEQYF.

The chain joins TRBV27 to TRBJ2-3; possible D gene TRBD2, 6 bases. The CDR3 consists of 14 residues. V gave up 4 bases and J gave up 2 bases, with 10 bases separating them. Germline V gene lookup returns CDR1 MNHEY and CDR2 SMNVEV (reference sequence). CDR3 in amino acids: CASSSVADTDTQYF. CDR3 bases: TGTGCCAGCAGTTCGGTAGCGGACACAGATACGCAGTATTTT.

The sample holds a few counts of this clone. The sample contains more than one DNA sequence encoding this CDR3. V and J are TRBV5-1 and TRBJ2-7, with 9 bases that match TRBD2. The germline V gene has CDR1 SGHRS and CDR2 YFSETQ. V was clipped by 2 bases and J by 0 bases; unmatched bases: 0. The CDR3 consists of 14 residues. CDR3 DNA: TGCGCCAGCAGCTTTAGCGGGGGCTCCTACGAGCAGTACTTC. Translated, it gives CASSFSGGSYEQYF.

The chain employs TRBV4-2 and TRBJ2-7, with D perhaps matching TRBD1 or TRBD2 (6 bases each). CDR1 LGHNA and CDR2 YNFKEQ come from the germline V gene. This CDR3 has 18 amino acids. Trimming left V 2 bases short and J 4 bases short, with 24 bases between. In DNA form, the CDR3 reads TGTGCCAGCAGCCAACCGAATTCGGGGGCATATCCTATTTACGAGCAGTACTTC. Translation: CASSQPNSGAYPIYEQYF.

The CDR3 bases are TGTGCCAGCAGCTTGCGGGAGTCTATGGGTGAGCAGTTCTTC. Translated: CASSLRESMGEQFF. This chain joins TRBV5-4 and TRBJ2-1; TRBD2 is a possible D gene (6 bases). The length of the CDR3 is 14 residues. Trimming took off 1 base at V and 9 bases at J, with 14 bases between the two ends. Looked up from germline, CDR1 is SGHNT and CDR2 is YYREEE (reference sequence).

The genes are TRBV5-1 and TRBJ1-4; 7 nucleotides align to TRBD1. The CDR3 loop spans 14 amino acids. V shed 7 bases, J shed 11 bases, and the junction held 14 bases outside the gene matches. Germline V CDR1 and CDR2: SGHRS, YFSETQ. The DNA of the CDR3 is TGCGCCAGCGGAATGACAGGGCTCGGGGAGAAACTGTTTTTT. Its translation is CASGMTGLGEKLFF.

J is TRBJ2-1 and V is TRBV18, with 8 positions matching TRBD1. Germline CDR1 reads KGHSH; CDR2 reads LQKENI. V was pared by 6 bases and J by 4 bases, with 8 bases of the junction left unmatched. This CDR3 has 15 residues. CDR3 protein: CASSPDRGSYNEQFF. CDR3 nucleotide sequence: TGTGCCAGCTCCCCCGACAGGGGATCTTACAATGAGCAGTTCTTC. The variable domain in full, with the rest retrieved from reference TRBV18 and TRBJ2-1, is NAGVMQNPRHLVRRRGQEARLRCSPMKGHSHVYWYRQLPEEGLKFMVYLQKENIIDESGMPKERFSAEFPKEGPSILRIQQVVRGDSAAYFCASSPDRGSYNEQFFGPGTRLTVL.

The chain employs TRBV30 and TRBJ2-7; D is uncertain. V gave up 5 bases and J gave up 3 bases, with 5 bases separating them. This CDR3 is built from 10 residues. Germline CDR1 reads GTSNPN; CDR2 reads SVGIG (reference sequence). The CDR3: CAWANYEQYF. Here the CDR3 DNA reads TGTGCCTGGGCGAACTACGAGCAGTACTTC.